The source of this T cell receptor (beta chain) is a study of T cells after somatic rescue of genetic block. Sequencing used immunoSEQ multiplex PCR; TCRdb keeps in-frame clones, though not all of them. The top ten clones hold approximately 0.073% of a sample with around 52,000 clones, approximately 96% of them seen once. The V and J ends lost 1 base and 6 bases respectively, with 12 bases between them. CDR3 length: 14 residues. Germline V gene data show CDR1 as MGHRA and CDR2 as YSYEKL. This TCR was sampled from a child less than two years old. The sequenced sample consisted of peripheral blood mononuclear cells (PBMCs). The chain employs TRBV4-1 and TRBJ1-1; D is undetermined. The CDR3 coding sequence is TGCGCCAGCAGCCAAGTAACCAGAAACGCTGAAGCTTTCTTT. The encoded protein is CASSQVTRNAEAFF.